This T cell receptor beta chain was observed in a study of blood T cell repertoires in COVID-19. Repertoires were generated with immunoSEQ multiplex PCR, while TCRdb's copy carries only in-frame clones and drops some. Of approximately 240,000 clones listed, around 83% are singletons. The CDR3 runs 15 residues. Trimming cost V 4 bases and J 2 bases; bases outside gene matches: 4. Per the germline V gene, CDR1 is LGHDT and CDR2 is YNNKEL (reference sequence). The clonotype comes from a woman between 40 and 50 years old with acute COVID-19. The genes are TRBV3-1 (or the pseudogene TRBV3-2) and TRBJ1-4, with TRBD1 matching over 7 bases. Input material: PBMCs or T cells enriched from blood (not recorded which). CDR3 sequence reads: CASSLNRGTNEKLFF. The CDR3, as DNA: TGTGCCAGCAGCCTCAACAGGGGCACTAATGAAAAACTGTTTTTT.